This TCR beta chain was documented in a study of blood T cell repertoires in COVID-19. Study summary: Material from acute and convalescent COVID-19 was sourced from the United States, Italy and Spain. PBMCs, B-cell-depleted T cells, or T cells were the source of the cDNA or gDNA that made up the material.

Profiling relied on immunoSEQ multiplex PCR, and the TCRdb table lists in-frame clones only, not all of them. Of 87,000 or so clones listed, around 87% were seen once; the top ten hold roughly 7.1%. This clonotype originated in a human donor with acute or convalescent COVID-19. The donor label of this sample is uncertain. The material sequenced was peripheral blood.

The CDR3 loop reads CASSYAAGGNYGYTF. Here the CDR3 DNA reads TGTGCCAGCAGTTACGCGGCGGGAGGGAATTATGGCTACACCTTC. The genes are TRBV6-5 and TRBJ1-2, with D unresolved. CDR1 is MNHEY, CDR2 SVGAGI, per germline. The CDR3 has 15 residues. Deletions cut 2 bases from V and 5 bases from J, with 15 bases between.